The rows below give T cell receptor beta chains drawn from one sample of a study of T-cell reconstitution after alpha-beta-depleted transplantation in children. One entry per CDR3 protein, called by TCRdb with MiXCR from the PCR reads. The sample lists more than 550,000 distinct CDR3 sequences, over 9.5% occurring once. The source material was PBMCs from the stem cell graft donor, sampled from the stem cell graft. The receptors derive from a human donor who donated a stem cell graft to a child with acute myeloid leukemia. CDR3s include the opening cysteine and the closing phenylalanine or tryptophan. The D gene is left open where the match is weak. The size entry is marked missing in some rows and otherwise reads once, few, many or a size class.

J gene: TRBJ2-1; clone size: few; D gene: TRBD2; CDR3 length: 14; V gene: TRBV29-1; CDR3 protein: CSVATSGRGNEQFF; CDR3 DNA: TGCAGCGTGGCTACTAGCGGGAGGGGCAATGAGCAGTTCTTC
J gene: TRBJ2-3; clone size: many; D gene: TRBD2; CDR3 length: 20; V gene: TRBV4-3; CDR3 protein: CASSQVWPTSGRASTDTQYF; CDR3 DNA: TGCGCCAGCAGCCAAGTGTGGCCTACTAGCGGGAGGGCTAGCACAGATACGCAGTATTTT
J gene: TRBJ2-3; clone size: few; D gene: -; CDR3 length: 16; V gene: TRBV5-6; CDR3 protein: CASKERRAEGTDTQYF; CDR3 DNA: TGTGCCAGCAAAGAAAGAAGAGCGGAGGGAACAGATACGCAGTATTTT
J gene: TRBJ2-5; clone size: -; D gene: TRBD2; CDR3 length: 18; V gene: TRBV11-2; CDR3 protein: CASSSLGLAGGSQETQYF; CDR3 DNA: TGTGCCAGCAGCTCCCTGGGACTAGCGGGAGGGAGTCAAGAGACCCAGTACTTC
J gene: TRBJ2-3; clone size: few; D gene: -; CDR3 length: 15; V gene: TRBV7-3; CDR3 protein: CASSFRQGKADTQYF; CDR3 DNA: TGTGCCAGCAGCTTTCGGCAGGGGAAGGCGGATACGCAGTATTTT
J gene: TRBJ2-3; clone size: -; D gene: TRBD2; CDR3 length: 13; V gene: TRBV5-6; CDR3 protein: CASSPRTSARRYF; CDR3 DNA: TGTGCCAGCAGCCCCCGGACTAGCGCAAGACGATATTTT
J gene: TRBJ2-7; clone size: -; D gene: TRBD2; CDR3 length: 14; V gene: TRBV20-1; CDR3 protein: CSALTSGNSYEQYF; CDR3 DNA: TGCAGTGCGCTCACTAGCGGGAACTCCTACGAGCAGTACTTC
J gene: TRBJ2-3; clone size: -; D gene: TRBD2; CDR3 length: 17; V gene: TRBV6-1; CDR3 protein: CASSSKAGTSGGNTQYF; CDR3 DNA: TGTGCCAGCAGCTCAAAAGCCGGGACTAGCGGGGGGAATACGCAGTATTTT
J gene: TRBJ1-5; clone size: many; D gene: -; CDR3 length: 14; V gene: TRBV7-9; CDR3 protein: CASSLEVDRQPQHF; CDR3 DNA: TGTGCCAGCAGCTTAGAGGTAGATCGACAGCCCCAGCATTTT
J gene: TRBJ2-1; clone size: few; D gene: TRBD2; CDR3 length: 14; V gene: TRBV29-1; CDR3 protein: CSVDLAGRYNEQFF; CDR3 DNA: TGCAGCGTTGACCTAGCGGGAAGGTACAATGAGCAGTTCTTC
J gene: TRBJ1-2; clone size: -; D gene: -; CDR3 length: 14; V gene: TRBV28; CDR3 protein: CASSGATYNYGYTF; CDR3 DNA: TGTGCCAGCAGTGGGGCCACTTATAACTATGGCTACACCTTC
J gene: TRBJ2-7; clone size: -; D gene: -; CDR3 length: 17; V gene: TRBV28; CDR3 protein: CASSTYSTGFISYEQYF; CDR3 DNA: TGTGCCAGCAGTACCTATTCAACAGGGTTTATCTCCTACGAGCAGTACTTC
J gene: TRBJ2-7; clone size: -; D gene: -; CDR3 length: 13; V gene: TRBV20-1; CDR3 protein: CSASGRGPSEQYF; CDR3 DNA: TGCAGTGCTTCGGGCCGAGGCCCCTCCGAGCAGTACTTC
J gene: TRBJ2-7; clone size: many; D gene: -; CDR3 length: 15; V gene: TRBV20-1; CDR3 protein: CSANPDTDSMYEQYF; CDR3 DNA: TGCAGTGCTAACCCAGACACCGACAGTATGTACGAGCAGTACTTC
J gene: TRBJ2-5; clone size: -; D gene: TRBD1; CDR3 length: 16; V gene: TRBV5-1; CDR3 protein: CASSSGPGQGLQTQYF; CDR3 DNA: TGCGCCAGCAGCAGCGGGCCGGGACAGGGGTTGCAGACCCAGTACTTC
J gene: TRBJ1-1; clone size: -; D gene: -; CDR3 length: 14; V gene: TRBV6-1; CDR3 protein: CASMGTGLNTEAFF; CDR3 DNA: TGTGCCAGCATGGGAACAGGGTTGAACACTGAAGCTTTCTTT
J gene: TRBJ2-3; clone size: few; D gene: -; CDR3 length: 10; V gene: TRBV10-3; CDR3 protein: CAISEGTQYF; CDR3 DNA: TGTGCCATCAGTGAAGGAACGCAGTATTTT
J gene: TRBJ2-2; clone size: many; D gene: -; CDR3 length: 13; V gene: TRBV20-1; CDR3 protein: CSVSDFDTGELFF; CDR3 DNA: TGCAGTGTGTCGGACTTTGACACCGGGGAGCTGTTTTTT
J gene: TRBJ2-1; clone size: -; D gene: TRBD2; CDR3 length: 16; V gene: TRBV6-2/TRBV6-3; CDR3 protein: CASSPLRLAGASEQFF; CDR3 DNA: TGTGCCAGCAGTCCTCTCCGACTAGCGGGAGCGAGTGAGCAGTTCTTC
J gene: TRBJ2-2; clone size: many; D gene: -; CDR3 length: 17; V gene: TRBV9; CDR3 protein: CASSVVLGELFTGELFF; CDR3 DNA: TGTGCCAGCAGCGTAGTTTTGGGGGAGTTGTTCACCGGGGAGCTGTTTTTT
J gene: TRBJ2-5; clone size: few; D gene: -; CDR3 length: 11; V gene: TRBV6-4; CDR3 protein: CASTPMETQYF; CDR3 DNA: TGTGCCAGCACCCCCATGGAGACCCAGTACTTC
J gene: TRBJ2-3; clone size: -; D gene: -; CDR3 length: 15; V gene: TRBV5-1; CDR3 protein: CASSLEGHNTDTQYF; CDR3 DNA: TGCGCCAGCAGCTTGGAAGGACACAACACAGATACGCAGTATTTT
J gene: TRBJ2-7; clone size: few; D gene: -; CDR3 length: 12; V gene: TRBV5-5; CDR3 protein: CASSWTDYEQYF; CDR3 DNA: TGTGCCAGCAGCTGGACAGACTACGAGCAGTACTTC
J gene: TRBJ2-7; clone size: few; D gene: TRBD2; CDR3 length: 15; V gene: TRBV19; CDR3 protein: CASSPTSGPKGEQYF; CDR3 DNA: TGTGCCAGTAGTCCGACTAGCGGTCCTAAAGGCGAGCAGTACTTC
J gene: TRBJ2-7; clone size: -; D gene: -; CDR3 length: 15; V gene: TRBV9; CDR3 protein: CASSVAGQTFYEQYF; CDR3 DNA: TGTGCCAGCAGCGTAGCTGGGCAGACTTTCTACGAGCAGTACTTC
J gene: TRBJ1-2; clone size: few; D gene: -; CDR3 length: 13; V gene: TRBV9; CDR3 protein: CASTPYLLNGYTF; CDR3 DNA: TGTGCCAGCACCCCCTACCTATTGAATGGCTACACCTTC
J gene: TRBJ2-7; clone size: many; D gene: -; CDR3 length: 12; V gene: TRBV20-1; CDR3 protein: CSAAGLSYEQYF; CDR3 DNA: TGCAGTGCTGCGGGGCTCTCCTACGAGCAGTACTTC
J gene: TRBJ1-4; clone size: -; D gene: -; CDR3 length: 14; V gene: TRBV7-2; CDR3 protein: CASSLSTTNVKLFF; CDR3 DNA: TGTGCCAGCAGCTTGAGCACTACGAATGTAAAACTGTTTTTT
J gene: TRBJ2-1; clone size: many; D gene: TRBD2; CDR3 length: 16; V gene: TRBV7-8; CDR3 protein: CASNILGTSFYNEQFF; CDR3 DNA: TGTGCCAGCAACATCCTCGGGACTAGCTTTTACAATGAGCAGTTCTTC
J gene: TRBJ2-7; clone size: -; D gene: -; CDR3 length: 14; V gene: TRBV28; CDR3 protein: CASRDPGLQYEQYF; CDR3 DNA: TGTGCCAGCAGAGACCCGGGACTGCAGTACGAGCAGTACTTC
J gene: TRBJ2-7; clone size: few; D gene: TRBD1; CDR3 length: 15; V gene: TRBV28; CDR3 protein: CASSLRGQGVYEQYF; CDR3 DNA: TGTGCCAGCAGTTTACGGGGACAGGGAGTCTACGAGCAGTACTTC
J gene: TRBJ2-3; clone size: -; D gene: -; CDR3 length: 16; V gene: TRBV9; CDR3 protein: CASSVVTGSTTDTQYF; CDR3 DNA: TGTGCCAGCAGCGTAGTTACCGGGAGCACCACAGATACGCAGTATTTT
J gene: TRBJ2-7; clone size: many; D gene: TRBD1; CDR3 length: 15; V gene: TRBV27; CDR3 protein: CASSLVRDSSYEQYF; CDR3 DNA: TGTGCCAGCAGTCTCGTCCGGGACAGCTCCTACGAGCAGTACTTC
J gene: TRBJ2-5; clone size: -; D gene: TRBD2; CDR3 length: 15; V gene: TRBV20-1; CDR3 protein: CSARAASGKQETQYF; CDR3 DNA: TGCAGTGCTAGAGCGGCTAGCGGGAAACAAGAGACCCAGTACTTC